The sequence of this T cell receptor (beta chain) was determined in a study of cytomegalovirus exposure and HLA in healthy donors. The germline CDR1 and CDR2 sequences are LNHDA and SQIVND (reference sequence). The CDR3 has 15 amino acids. After removal of 1 base from V and 6 bases from J, the junction contained 6 bases not matched to a gene. PCR employed 60 Vbeta and 13 Jbeta primers. Sequenced by immunoSEQ multiplex PCR; TCRdb stores in-frame clones only, minus some. The table includes 100,000 or so clones, about 69% detected once. This clonotype originated in a man aged 40-49 years in good health and CMV-seronegative. The material sequenced was PBMCs. The chain combines TRBV19 with TRBJ2-3; 8 nucleotides agree with TRBD1. CDR3 sequence: CASSIGQGATDTQYF. The CDR3 DNA is TGTGCCAGTAGTATAGGGCAGGGGGCAACGGATACGCAGTATTTT.